This T cell receptor beta chain is from a study of T cells expressing NK-cell markers. The CDR3 loop spans 15 amino acids. General observations from the study: The CD3+CD56-NKG2C+ fraction of a handful of donors was also led by these clonotypes. Each of a handful of donors carried dominant NKG2C+ clonotypes accounting for roughly 1.0-7.5% of CD8+ T cells.

For this clonotype: Its antigen remains unidentified.

After re-calling the 5' RACE reads, TCRdb lists one entry per CDR3 protein, DNA absent. The table for this sample gives some 410,000 distinct CDR3 sequences. The sample comprised blood T cells: a sorted CD56 or NKG2C T cell subset, CD4+ or CD8+ T cells, or bulk PBMC T cells (not recorded which). V usage is TRBV12-3 or TRBV12-4 and J usage is TRBJ1-2; TCRdb indicates TRBD1, and absent DNA this call remains unverified. This receptor was obtained from a woman between 18 and 70 years old in good health. The CDR3 reads CASSLGGAGFYGYTF.